A single sample is the source of the 22 T cell receptor beta chains below, sequenced in a study of cytomegalovirus exposure and HLA in healthy donors. The repertoire was sequenced with immunoSEQ multiplex PCR; TCRdb's copy has only in-frame clones and lacks some. This table holds about 180,000 clones, around 85% found once. The material sequenced was PBMCs. These receptors were collected from a man aged 18 to 30 in good health and CMV-seropositive.

V and J are TRBV2 and TRBJ2-1; maybe TRBD1 (6 bases). Germline V gene lookup returns CDR1 SNHLY and CDR2 FYNNEI. V was trimmed by 7 bases and J by 1 base, leaving 8 bases between them. The CDR3 has 13 residues. CDR3 in DNA: TGTGCCAGCACGAGGGGGTCCTACAATGAGCAGTTCTTC. Residues: CASTRGSYNEQFF.

The chain uses TRBV5-4 and TRBJ2-2; 8 positions match TRBD1. The V and J ends lost 4 bases and 0 bases, in that order; junction bases with no gene match: 8. This CDR3 has 17 residues. Per germline, CDR1 SGHNT and CDR2 YYREEE (reference sequence). CDR3 nucleotide sequence: TGTGCCAGCAGCCGGGACAGGCCCTCATCGAACACCGGGGAGCTGTTTTTT. This gives the protein CASSRDRPSSNTGELFF. Drawing the rest from reference TRBV5-4 and TRBJ2-2, the complete variable domain is ETGVTQSPTHLIKTRGQQVTLRCSSQSGHNTVSWYQQALGQGPQFIFQYYREEENGRGNFPPRFSGLQFPNYSSELNVNALELDDSALYLCASSRDRPSSNTGELFFGEGSRLTVL.

This chain joins TRBV27 and TRBJ2-1; TRBD1 aligns across 7 bases. Germline values: CDR1 MNHEY, CDR2 SMNVEV (reference sequence). Trimming cost V 4 bases and J 0 bases; bases outside gene matches: 3. CDR3 length: 15 amino acids. CDR3 sequence: CASSSGQSSYNEQFF. The CDR3 coding sequence is TGTGCCAGCAGTTCGGGACAGAGCTCCTACAATGAGCAGTTCTTC.

The chain is built from TRBV19 and TRBJ2-7, with 7 bases aligning to TRBD1. The CDR3 runs 15 residues. Per the germline V gene, CDR1 is LNHDA and CDR2 is SQIVND (reference sequence). Trimming at V came to 5 bases and at J to 6 bases, leaving 13 bases not matched to a gene. The CDR3 loop is CASSLRQGRSAEQYF. The CDR3 bases are TGTGCCAGTAGTCTAAGACAGGGTAGGTCGGCCGAGCAGTACTTC.

Of note for this clone: The junction and the germline gene differ at one end; a read error may be behind it. The same CDR3 also results from other DNA sequences found in this sample. The chain links TRBV29-1 to TRBJ2-1; D unclear. The CDR3 has 12 amino acids. Germline V CDR1 and CDR2: SQVTM, ANQGSEA. The CDR3 DNA reads as TGCAGCGTTGGCACTTCCTATAATGAGCAGTTCTTC. Translating gives CSVGTSYNEQFF.

The chain is built from TRBV28 and TRBJ2-5, with 8 bases fitting TRBD2. Per germline, CDR1 MDHEN and CDR2 SYDVKM. The V gene end was trimmed by 2 bases and the J gene end by 5 bases; junction bases not matched to a gene: 7. The CDR3 has 15 residues. CDR3 in DNA: TGTGCCAGCAGTTTAACGGGGGGGCCAAGTGAGACCCAGTACTTC. Protein sequence: CASSLTGGPSETQYF.

The rearrangement links TRBV25-1 to TRBJ2-5, with D possibly being TRBD1 (5 bases). V lost 3 bases and J lost 2, with 13 bases in between. The CDR3 runs 15 residues. CDR1 and CDR2 from the germline V gene are MGHDK and SYGVNS. The chain's CDR3 is CASSEVDSIQETQYF. The CDR3 coding sequence is TGTGCCAGCAGTGAGGTTGACAGTATTCAAGAGACCCAGTACTTC.

V is TRBV5-1 and J is TRBJ1-2; D remains ambiguous. V lost 5 bases and J 0 bases, leaving 11 bases between the germline ends. Germline CDR1 is SGHRS and CDR2 is YFSETQ. The CDR3 extends over 14 amino acids. The CDR3 DNA follows: TGCGCCAGCAGTCCAACACCGCCTAACTATGGCTACACCTTC. Protein product: CASSPTPPNYGYTF.

V usage is TRBV5-6 and J usage is TRBJ2-2, with D perhaps matching TRBD1 (6 bases). V lost 4 bases, J lost 4 bases, and 11 bases lay in between. Per the germline V gene, CDR1 is SGHDT and CDR2 is YYEEEE. This CDR3 is built from 14 residues. The CDR3 here is CASSPGQSTGELFF. The CDR3 bases are TGTGCCAGCAGCCCAGGACAGTCCACCGGGGAGCTGTTTTTT.

The rearrangement uses TRBV21-1 and TRBJ1-1. TRBV21-1 is flagged as a pseudogene. This CDR3 has 18 amino acids. CDR3 in amino acids: CASSKLSREVVGNTEAFF. The DNA for the CDR3 is TGTGCCAGCAGCAAACTGTCCAGGGAGGTAGTGGGTAACACTGAAGCTTTCTTT.

This clone has a handful of counts. This sequence joins TRBV7-9 and TRBJ2-7, with 7 bases fitting TRBD1. The CDR3 length is 14 residues. Germline CDR1 SEHNR, CDR2 FQNEAQ (reference sequence). Unmatched junction bases numbered 9, after V lost 5 bases and J lost 5 bases. The CDR3 DNA is TGTGCCAGCAGCCGCACAGGGGAAGACGACGAGCAGTACTTC. Protein product: CASSRTGEDDEQYF.

This rearrangement joins TRBV28 to TRBJ2-5; 10 positions agree with TRBD2. The CDR3 covers 16 residues. Germline V gene sequence: CDR1 MDHEN, CDR2 SYDVKM. Germline trimming cut 4 bases from V and 1 base from J; bases unmatched to any gene: 6. The CDR3 here is CASSSRERGGQETQYF. The DNA of the CDR3 is TGTGCCAGCAGTTCTAGGGAGCGGGGGGGCCAAGAGACCCAGTACTTC.

The rearrangement joins TRBV15 to TRBJ1-2, with D possibly being TRBD1 (5 bases). The CDR3 has 16 amino acids. With 0 bases removed from V and 7 bases from J, the gap between germline ends came to 18 bases. Germline CDR1 LNHNV, CDR2 YYDKDF (reference sequence). CDR3 sequence reads: CATSRDSLGPRGGYTF. The CDR3 DNA reads TGTGCCACCAGCAGAGATTCTCTGGGCCCAAGGGGTGGCTACACCTTC.

This chain's CDR3 is CASSPLSTSGGTQYF. CDR3 nucleotides: TGTGCCAGCAGCCCCTTATCAACTAGCGGGGGGACCCAGTACTTC. This sequence joins TRBV7-9 and TRBJ2-5; TRBD2 matches at 11 bases. The germline V gene encodes CDR1 SEHNR and CDR2 FQNEAQ (reference sequence). The CDR3 loop spans 15 amino acids. The junction had 9 bases not matched to a gene; V was cut back by 5 bases and J by 7 bases.

The chain uses TRBV18 and TRBJ1-5; possible D gene TRBD1, 5 bases. CDR1 and CDR2 from the germline V gene are KGHSH and LQKENI. V lost 4 bases to trimming and J lost 6 bases, with 10 bases between them. This CDR3 contains 13 residues. The CDR3: CASSLTDSQPQHF. CDR3 sequence (DNA): TGTGCCAGCTCACTGACAGATAGTCAGCCCCAGCATTTT.

V is TRBV27 and J is TRBJ2-7; 9 nucleotides match TRBD1. The CDR3 consists of 15 residues. The V and J ends lost 5 bases and 0 bases, in that order; junction bases with no gene match: 5. Germline CDR1 is MNHEY and CDR2 is SMNVEV (reference sequence). The CDR3 loop reads CASSAGTGRSYEQYF. As DNA, the CDR3 is TGTGCCAGCAGTGCCGGGACAGGGCGCTCCTACGAGCAGTACTTC.

The chain joins TRBV5-1 to TRBJ2-2; D gene unclear. V was cut by 0 bases and J by 0 bases, with 6 bases left in between. Per germline, CDR1 SGHRS and CDR2 YFSETQ. This CDR3 contains 15 residues. CDR3 in amino acids: CASSLGQTNTGELFF. The CDR3 region has the DNA TGCGCCAGCAGCTTGGGACAAACGAACACCGGGGAGCTGTTTTTT.

The chain uses TRBV29-1 and TRBJ2-1; 7 nucleotides agree with TRBD2. Looked up from germline, CDR1 is SQVTM and CDR2 is ANQGSEA. The ends lost 6 bases at V and 3 bases at J; junction bases unmatched: 8. The CDR3 runs to 14 residues. For the CDR3, the DNA is TGCAGCGTGAAAGAGAGCGGGATCTACAATGAGCAGTTCTTC. Residues: CSVKESGIYNEQFF.

V gene TRBV29-1 combines with J gene TRBJ2-3; 8 nucleotides line up with TRBD2. J gave up 1 base and V 3 bases, and 6 bases lay outside the gene matches. In germline, CDR1 is SQVTM, CDR2 ANQGSEA. The CDR3 spans 15 residues. In nucleotides, the CDR3 is TGCAGCGTTGATTTCGGGAGGGGAGGCACAGATACGCAGTATTTT. Amino acid sequence: CSVDFGRGGTDTQYF.

J is TRBJ2-7 and V is TRBV2, with TRBD1 identical over 12 bases. Germline loops: CDR1 SNHLY, CDR2 FYNNEI. The CDR3 is made up of 14 amino acids. After removal of 3 bases from V and 7 bases from J, the junction contained 4 bases not matched to a gene. For the CDR3, the DNA is TGTGCCAGCAGTGAGGGACAGGGGGCGTCGGAGCAGTACTTC. It encodes CASSEGQGASEQYF.

This clone was detected a few times. V and J are TRBV19 and TRBJ2-1; D is unresolved. Between the trimmed V and J ends, which lost 0 bases and 0 bases, there was a span of 6 bases. CDR3 size: 15 residues. Germline CDR1 and CDR2: LNHDA and SQIVND (reference sequence). CDR3 DNA sequence: TGTGCCAGTAGTATAGATCCAGTCTCCTACAATGAGCAGTTCTTC. Translation: CASSIDPVSYNEQFF.

The chain combines TRBV29-1 with TRBJ1-2, with 7 positions matching TRBD1. The CDR3 is 15 amino acids. Germline V lookup: CDR1 SQVTM, CDR2 ANQGSEA. J lost 4 bases, V lost 1 base, and 9 bases had no gene match. The DNA for the CDR3 is TGCAGCGTTGAAGGCGACAGGGATTCTCCCTATGGCTACACCTTC. This translates into CSVEGDRDSPYGYTF.